This T cell receptor beta chain was sequenced during a study of spatial heterogeneity in lung cancer. Study-level information: Each time, sequencing found more beta-chain sequences than alpha-chain sequences.

A unique molecular identifier was carried by every single TCR cDNA molecule. TCRdb recomputed calls from the 5' RACE reads with MiXCR, one row per CDR3 protein. The sample lists roughly 1,700 distinct CDR3 sequences, 20% to 25% occurring once. This clonotype is deemed large. Indicated time point: sample taken at primary tumor resection. Samples came from 60 to 75 TRACERx patients with untreated early-stage lung cancer. Without sorting, whole RNA was sequenced from tumor, nontumor lung or frozen PBMC. This receptor was identified in a male donor with early-stage non-small cell lung cancer. The sequencing here drew on normal lung tissue next to the tumor, taken at surgery.

The CDR3 reads CASSSIATYEQYF. The CDR3 nucleotides are TGCGCCAGCAGTTCGATCGCGACATACGAGCAGTACTTC. The chain uses TRBV4-1 and TRBJ2-7; unclear D gene. This CDR3 has 13 amino acids. The germline V and J ends were trimmed by 6 bases and 4 bases, with 13 bases remaining between them. Germline lookup yields CDR1 MGHRA and CDR2 YSYEKL.